These 21 T cell receptor beta chains share one sample of origin, sequenced in a study of shared clonotypes between healthy human individuals. Naive CD8 cells lacked CD45RO and underwent positive selection for CCR7, leaving out terminally differentiated effector memory CD45RA+ cells. Profiled with immunoSEQ multiplex PCR; TCRdb holds only in-frame clones, not every one. The sample holds approximately 720,000 clones, about 90% seen once. Sequenced input: naive CD8+ T cells sorted from blood. The receptors come from a man aged 30 to 39 in good health.

This chain joins TRBV28 and TRBJ2-1; 11 nucleotides align to TRBD2. The CDR3 has 15 amino acids. Germline V gene data show CDR1 as MDHEN and CDR2 as SYDVKM. V gave up 7 bases and J gave up 7 bases; unmatched junction bases: 9. For the CDR3, the DNA is TGTGCCAGCAAATTAGCGGGAGGGCCGGGGAATGAGCAGTTCTTC. Its translation: CASKLAGGPGNEQFF.

This chain connects TRBV7-9 to TRBJ1-2; D is uncertain. Germline V CDR1 and CDR2: SEHNR, FQNEAQ (reference sequence). Between the trimmed V and J ends, which lost 0 bases and 6 bases, there was a span of 5 bases. The CDR3 consists of 12 residues. CDR3 coding DNA: TGTGCCAGCAGCTTAGCGGCCGATGGCTACACCTTC. Its protein product is CASSLAADGYTF.

This rearrangement joins TRBV19 to TRBJ2-5; 8 bases match TRBD2. The CDR3 contains 16 residues. From germline, CDR1 is LNHDA and CDR2 SQIVND (reference sequence). V lost 5 bases and J lost 5; bases outside the gene matches: 13. The CDR3 sequence: CASSEKRERSWETQYF. CDR3 coding DNA: TGTGCCAGTAGTGAAAAGCGGGAGCGGTCGTGGGAGACCCAGTACTTC.

This clone was observed a handful of times. The chain is built from TRBV28 and TRBJ1-2; D remains ambiguous. The length of the CDR3 is 17 residues. The germline V and J ends were trimmed by 4 bases and 4 bases, with 22 bases remaining between them. CDR1 MDHEN and CDR2 SYDVKM come from the germline V gene. For the CDR3, the DNA is TGTGCCAGCAGTTCGACACCCCAGTCACGGGTTGGCTATGGCTACACCTTC. It is translated as CASSSTPQSRVGYGYTF.

The rearrangement links TRBV25-1 to TRBJ2-7; the D is unclear. V lost 1 base, J lost 9 bases, and 7 bases lay in between. CDR1 and CDR2 (germline): MGHDK, SYGVNS. The CDR3 consists of 11 residues. The CDR3 loop reads CASSESVVQYF. DNA of the CDR3: TGTGCCAGCAGTGAATCAGTGGTGCAGTACTTC.

The J gene is TRBJ2-7, the V gene TRBV2; D remains ambiguous. The CDR3 runs to 12 residues. The germline V gene encodes CDR1 SNHLY and CDR2 FYNNEI. V dropped 2 bases and J dropped 2 bases, with 4 bases sitting between them. CDR3 residues: CASSEIPYEQYF. CDR3 sequence (DNA): TGTGCCAGCAGTGAAATCCCCTACGAGCAGTACTTC.

This clone was seen more than once but under ten times. The rearrangement links TRBV27 to TRBJ1-1, with D unresolved. The CDR3 runs to 11 residues. V shed 6 bases and J shed 2 bases, with 4 bases lying between them. Germline lookup yields CDR1 MNHEY and CDR2 SMNVEV (reference sequence). The CDR3 is CASRKNTEAFF. The CDR3 DNA is TGTGCCAGCAGGAAAAACACTGAAGCTTTCTTT.

This rearrangement joins TRBV19 to TRBJ1-1, with D hard to call. This CDR3 is built from 13 residues. The germline V gene encodes CDR1 LNHDA and CDR2 SQIVND (reference sequence). V lost 5 bases, J lost 3 bases, and 10 bases lay in between. CDR3 residues: CASSVTDYTEAFF. CDR3 bases: TGTGCCAGTAGTGTGACGGATTACACTGAAGCTTTCTTT.

This sequence joins TRBV4-1 and TRBJ2-7, with TRBD1 identical over 9 bases. J was trimmed by 2 bases and V by 4 bases; bases with no gene match: 0. Germline CDR1 reads MGHRA; CDR2 reads YSYEKL. The CDR3 runs to 13 residues. CDR3: CASSRQGAYEQYF. The CDR3 coding sequence is TGCGCCAGCAGCCGACAGGGGGCCTACGAGCAGTACTTC.

This clone has a single count. The genes are TRBV11-3 and TRBJ2-2; no reliable D call. Germline V gene lookup returns CDR1 SGHNT and CDR2 YENEEA. The CDR3 loop spans 15 amino acids. The V end was cut by 4 bases, the J end by 0 bases, with 9 bases between. CDR3 amino acids: CASSSPGANTGELFF. The CDR3 nucleotides read TGTGCCAGCAGCTCCCCTGGGGCGAACACCGGGGAGCTGTTTTTT.

The V and J genes are TRBV4-1 and TRBJ1-5; D perhaps matches TRBD1 (6 bases). Germline lookup yields CDR1 MGHRA and CDR2 YSYEKL. The CDR3 spans 15 residues. The V gene lost 0 bases and the J gene lost 8 bases, with 14 bases spanning the gap. The CDR3 is CASSQDMGGREPQHF. CDR3 sequence (DNA): TGCGCCAGCAGCCAAGATATGGGGGGCAGGGAGCCCCAGCATTTT.

The V and J genes are TRBV10-1 and TRBJ1-1; 10 nucleotides match TRBD1. The CDR3 has 16 amino acids. Germline V lookup: CDR1 WNHNN, CDR2 SYGVQD (reference sequence). Trimming removed 6 bases from V and 0 bases from J; junction bases left unmatched: 7. CDR3 nucleotide sequence: TGCGCCAGCAGGCCCGACAGGGGGCGCTTGAACACTGAAGCTTTCTTT. Translation gives CASRPDRGRLNTEAFF.

The chain employs TRBV29-1 and TRBJ1-4, with 7 bases aligning to TRBD1. This CDR3 is 15 amino acids long. V lost 2 bases and J lost 3; bases outside the gene matches: 6. CDR1 is SQVTM, CDR2 ANQGSEA, per germline. The CDR3 spells CSVESTGSANEKLFF. The DNA of the CDR3 is TGCAGCGTTGAATCGACAGGGTCGGCTAATGAAAAACTGTTTTTT.

The rearrangement joins TRBV10-3 to TRBJ1-5; D unclear. Germline assignment: CDR1 ENHRY and CDR2 SYGVKD. V was clipped by 2 bases and J by 1 base, with 9 bases between them. This CDR3 has 15 residues. CDR3 loop: CAISEEGLSNQPQHF. DNA for the CDR3: TGTGCCATCAGTGAGGAGGGTTTGAGCAATCAGCCCCAGCATTTT.

J is TRBJ2-5 and V is TRBV27; 12 bases agree with TRBD2. The V gene end was trimmed by 4 bases and the J gene end by 1 base; junction bases not matched to a gene: 4. CDR3 size: 16 residues. The germline V gene has CDR1 MNHEY and CDR2 SMNVEV (reference sequence). Written as DNA, the CDR3 is TGTGCCAGCAGTTGGACTAGCGGGAACCTCCAAGAGACCCAGTACTTC. This sequence encodes CASSWTSGNLQETQYF.

The V gene is TRBV27, the J gene TRBJ2-1; 10 bases are a match to TRBD2. Losses at the gene ends were 2 bases for V and 8 bases for J; bases not matched to a gene: 3. There are 14 residues in the CDR3. Germline assignment: CDR1 MNHEY and CDR2 SMNVEV (reference sequence). CDR3 protein: CASSLTSGDDEQFF. The CDR3 region has the DNA TGTGCCAGCAGTTTAACTAGCGGGGACGATGAGCAGTTCTTC.

The chain is built from TRBV6-1 and TRBJ2-7; 7 bases map to TRBD1. The CDR3 is 16 residues long. V dropped 0 bases and J dropped 2; count of bases not matched to a gene: 7. In germline, CDR1 is MNHNS, CDR2 SASEGT. The CDR3 protein is CASSEAVGQVAYEQYF. The CDR3 DNA reads as TGTGCCAGCAGTGAAGCCGTTGGACAGGTTGCCTACGAGCAGTACTTC.

The rearrangement joins TRBV28 to TRBJ1-2; D remains unclear. This CDR3 has 13 residues. V lost 5 bases, J lost 7 bases, and 14 bases lay in between. CDR1 is MDHEN, CDR2 SYDVKM, per germline. The CDR3 spells CASSPRVGSGYTF. The CDR3 DNA sequence: TGTGCCAGCAGTCCTAGGGTTGGAAGTGGCTACACCTTC.

This chain uses TRBV7-9 with TRBJ2-7; D not certain. The CDR3 runs 13 residues. Germline assignment: CDR1 SEHNR and CDR2 FQNEAQ (reference sequence). V was clipped by 5 bases and J by 0 bases, with 8 bases between them. The CDR3 nucleotides read TGTGCCAGCAGCACGGTCAACTCCTACGAGCAGTACTTC. Amino acids: CASSTVNSYEQYF. The full variable domain, with the rest looked up from reference TRBV7-9 and TRBJ2-7, is DTGVSQNPRHKITKRGQNVTFRCDPISEHNRLYWYRQTLGQGPEFLTYFQNEAQLEKSRLLSDRFSAERPKGSFSTLEIQRTEQGDSAMYLCASSTVNSYEQYFGPGTRLTVT.

The chain is built from TRBV19 and TRBJ2-1; maybe TRBD2 (5 bases). The germline V gene encodes CDR1 LNHDA and CDR2 SQIVND (reference sequence). This CDR3 spans 11 amino acids. V was trimmed by 4 bases and J by 12 bases, leaving 10 bases between them. The CDR3 spells CASSTSTAQFF. Here the CDR3 DNA reads TGTGCCAGTAGTACTAGCACAGCGCAGTTCTTC.

This clone was seen a single time. The gene calls are TRBV6-4 and TRBJ2-1; D perhaps matches TRBD2 (5 bases). Trimming stripped 0 bases from V and 2 bases from J, with 8 bases between. The CDR3 has 15 amino acids. Germline assignment: CDR1 MRHNA and CDR2 SNTAGT. CDR3 nucleotide sequence: TGTGCCAGCAGTGACTCGGACTCACCCTACAATGAGCAGTTCTTC. It codes for CASSDSDSPYNEQFF.